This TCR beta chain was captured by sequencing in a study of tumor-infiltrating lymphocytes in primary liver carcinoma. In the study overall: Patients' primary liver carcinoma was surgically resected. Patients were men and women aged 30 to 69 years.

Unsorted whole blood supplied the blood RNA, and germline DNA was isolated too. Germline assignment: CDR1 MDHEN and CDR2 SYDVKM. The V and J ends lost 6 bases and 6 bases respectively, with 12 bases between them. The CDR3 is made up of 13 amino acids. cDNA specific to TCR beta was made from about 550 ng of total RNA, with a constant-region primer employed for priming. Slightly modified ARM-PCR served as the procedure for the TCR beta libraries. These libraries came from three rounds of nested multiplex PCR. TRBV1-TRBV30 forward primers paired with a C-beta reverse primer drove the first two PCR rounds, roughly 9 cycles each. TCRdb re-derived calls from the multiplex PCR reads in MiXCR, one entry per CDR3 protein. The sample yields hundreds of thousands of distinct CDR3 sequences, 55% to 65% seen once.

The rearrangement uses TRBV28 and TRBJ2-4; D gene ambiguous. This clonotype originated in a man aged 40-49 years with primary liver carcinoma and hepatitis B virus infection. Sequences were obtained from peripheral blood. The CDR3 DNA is TGTGCCAGCAGATCTTTAGACATAAACATTCAGTACTTC. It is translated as CASRSLDINIQYF.